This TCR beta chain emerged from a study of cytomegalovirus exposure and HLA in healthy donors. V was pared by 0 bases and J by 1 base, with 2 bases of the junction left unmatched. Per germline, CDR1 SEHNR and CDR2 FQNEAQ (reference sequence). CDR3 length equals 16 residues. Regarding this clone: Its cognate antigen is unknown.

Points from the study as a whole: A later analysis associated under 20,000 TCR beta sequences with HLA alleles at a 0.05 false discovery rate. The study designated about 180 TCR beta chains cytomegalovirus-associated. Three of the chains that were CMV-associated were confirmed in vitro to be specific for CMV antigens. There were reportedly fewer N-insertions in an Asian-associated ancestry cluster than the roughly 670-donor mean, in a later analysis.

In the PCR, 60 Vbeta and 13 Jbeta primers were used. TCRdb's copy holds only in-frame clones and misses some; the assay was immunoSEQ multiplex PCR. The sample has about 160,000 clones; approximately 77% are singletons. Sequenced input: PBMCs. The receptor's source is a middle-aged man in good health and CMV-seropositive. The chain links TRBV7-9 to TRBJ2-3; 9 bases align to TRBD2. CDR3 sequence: CASSLATSGRTDTQYF. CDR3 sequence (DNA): TGTGCCAGCAGCTTAGCTACTAGCGGGCGCACAGATACGCAGTATTTT.